These 27 T cell receptor beta chains were sequenced from one sample in a study of T cell responses to AZD1222 COVID-19 vaccine. Profiled with immunoSEQ multiplex PCR; TCRdb holds only in-frame clones, not every one. The sample lists 95,000 to 130,000 clones; approximately 85% were seen once. Source: peripheral blood, taken on day 0 of MenACWY control vaccination. These receptors all come from an adult in good health.

The V and J genes are TRBV19 and TRBJ2-4; no clear D gene. From germline, CDR1 is LNHDA and CDR2 SQIVND (reference sequence). V lost 8 bases to trimming and J lost 3 bases, with 17 bases between them. CDR3 length equals 15 residues. In DNA, the CDR3 is TGTGCCAGTCGGCCCACGTTATGGAACAAAAACATTCAGTACTTC. Encoded protein: CASRPTLWNKNIQYF.

V and J are TRBV6-5 and TRBJ1-6; D not resolved. The CDR3 is 15 amino acids. The V end was cut by 6 bases, the J end by 9 bases, with 18 bases between. Germline assignment: CDR1 MNHEY and CDR2 SVGAGI. CDR3 loop: CASRAKPKMGSPLHF. The DNA of the CDR3 is TGTGCCAGCAGGGCTAAGCCGAAGATGGGTTCACCCCTCCACTTT.

The rearrangement uses TRBV6-1 and TRBJ1-3; D not resolved. V was shortened by 0 bases and J by 0 bases, with 9 bases between the two germline ends. In germline, CDR1 is MNHNS, CDR2 SASEGT. CDR3 length: 16 amino acids. CDR3 loop: CASSEALGNSGNTIYF. In nucleotides, the CDR3 is TGTGCCAGCAGTGAAGCGCTGGGAAACTCTGGAAACACCATATATTTT.

This chain joins TRBV15 and TRBJ2-3; 8 bases line up with TRBD2. V was clipped by 0 bases and J by 0 bases; unmatched bases: 8. CDR1 is LNHNV, CDR2 YYDKDF, per germline (reference sequence). The CDR3 runs to 18 residues. CDR3 sequence: CATSRDRGAGASTDTQYF. The CDR3 nucleotides are TGTGCCACCAGCAGAGATCGAGGAGCGGGGGCGAGCACAGATACGCAGTATTTT.

The CDR3 is CASSYELLSLNTEAFF. The CDR3 region has the DNA TGTGCCAGCAGTTACGAGCTGCTCAGCTTGAACACTGAAGCTTTCTTT. This sequence joins TRBV6-2 or TRBV6-3 and TRBJ1-1; D gene uncertain. Looked up from germline, CDR1 is MNHEY and CDR2 is SVGEGT. This CDR3 has 16 amino acids. Trimming shortened V by 2 bases and J by 0 bases, and 13 bases separated the two germline ends.

V gene TRBV4-1 combines with J gene TRBJ1-6, with 7 bases fitting TRBD1. The germline gives CDR1 MGHRA, CDR2 YSYEKL. The CDR3 totals 17 residues. Trimming cost V 0 bases and J 2 bases; bases outside gene matches: 4. The CDR3 sequence: CASSQDPTGTYNSPLHF. The DNA of the CDR3 is TGCGCCAGCAGCCAAGACCCGACAGGGACCTATAATTCACCCCTCCACTTT.

The chain is built from TRBV7-6 and TRBJ2-6, with TRBD1 as a possible D gene (5 bases). The germline V gene encodes CDR1 SGHVS and CDR2 FNYEAQ. This CDR3 is 16 amino acids long. Trimming cost V 1 base and J 1 base, with 8 bases left between them. For the CDR3, the DNA is TGTGCCAGCAGCTTAGACAGGAATTCTGGGGCCAACGTCCTGACTTTC. This encodes CASSLDRNSGANVLTF. Based on the CDR3 plus reference TRBV7-6 and TRBJ2-6, the full variable domain is GAGVSQSPRYKVTKRGQDVALRCDPISGHVSLYWYRQALGQGPEFLTYFNYEAQQDKSGLPNDRFSAERPEGSISTLTIQRTEQRDSAMYRCASSLDRNSGANVLTFGAGSRLTVL.

The rearrangement uses TRBV6-1 and TRBJ2-7; a weak D match, TRBD1 (5 bases). The V gene lost 3 bases and the J gene lost 6 bases, with 9 bases spanning the gap. Germline V CDR1 and CDR2: MNHNS, SASEGT. CDR3 size: 12 residues. CDR3 sequence reads: CASSEQGGEQYF. The CDR3 DNA sequence: TGTGCCAGCAGTGAGCAGGGCGGCGAGCAGTACTTC.

The genes are TRBV19 and TRBJ1-5, with D uncertain. The CDR3 runs 12 residues. The germline V gene encodes CDR1 LNHDA and CDR2 SQIVND (reference sequence). The V end lost 3 bases, the J end lost 7 bases, and 7 bases lay between the germline ends. The chain's CDR3 is CASSIFGQPQHF. The CDR3 region has the DNA TGTGCCAGTAGTATTTTTGGACAGCCCCAGCATTTT.

The chain links TRBV10-3 to TRBJ1-2, with D hard to call. The CDR3 totals 13 residues. The germline V gene has CDR1 ENHRY and CDR2 SYGVKD. The V and J ends lost 3 bases and 11 bases respectively, with 16 bases between them. CDR3 sequence reads: CAISEWTADVYTF. CDR3 sequence (DNA): TGTGCCATCAGTGAATGGACCGCTGACGTATACACCTTC.

V usage is TRBV5-1 and J usage is TRBJ2-1; 11 positions agree with TRBD2. The trim removed 0 bases at V and 3 bases at J, leaving 5 bases unmatched. The CDR3 runs to 17 residues. CDR1 is SGHRS, CDR2 YFSETQ, per germline. CDR3 in amino acids: CASSLGSTSGGYNEQFF. For the CDR3, the DNA is TGCGCCAGCAGCTTGGGATCTACTAGCGGGGGCTACAATGAGCAGTTCTTC. Combining the CDR3 with reference TRBV5-1 and TRBJ2-1 gives the whole variable domain KAGVTQTPRYLIKTRGQQVTLSCSPISGHRSVSWYQQTPGQGLQFLFEYFSETQRNKGNFPGRFSGRQFSNSRSEMNVSTLELGDSALYLCASSLGSTSGGYNEQFFGPGTRLTVL.

The DNA for the CDR3 is TGTGCCAGCAGGGCGGGGGCTAGCTACGAGCAGTACTTC. Protein product: CASRAGASYEQYF. The genes are TRBV3-1 (or the pseudogene TRBV3-2) and TRBJ2-7; possible D gene TRBD2, 7 bases. Germline V lookup: CDR1 LGHDT, CDR2 YNNKEL (reference sequence). Trimming left V 6 bases short and J 3 bases short, with 12 bases between. The CDR3 extends over 13 amino acids.

This clone was picked up one time. The V gene is TRBV5-4, the J gene TRBJ2-7; perhaps TRBD2 as D (5 bases). The CDR3 spans 13 residues. Trimming left V 0 bases short and J 3 bases short, with 7 bases between. Germline V gene lookup returns CDR1 SGHNT and CDR2 YYREEE (reference sequence). The CDR3 reads CASSLAGVYEQYF. The CDR3, as DNA: TGTGCCAGCAGCTTGGCCGGGGTCTACGAGCAGTACTTC.

Regarding this clone: At one end, the junction sequence differs from germline, possibly due to a read error. The chain recombines TRBV19 with TRBJ2-1; D is perhaps TRBD1 or TRBD2 (6 bases each). This CDR3 region has 16 residues. CDR1 LNHDA and CDR2 SQIVND come from the germline V gene (reference sequence). CDR3 protein: CASSKGGGHGYNEQFF. The CDR3 DNA reads TGTGCCAGCAGTAAAGGAGGGGGGCACGGATACAATGAGCAGTTCTTC.

The V and J genes are TRBV4-1 and TRBJ1-5; TRBD1 matches 9 bases. CDR1 is MGHRA, CDR2 YSYEKL, per germline. The CDR3 loop spans 15 amino acids. V lost 4 bases to trimming and J lost 3 bases; unmatched junction nucleotides: 4. The CDR3 DNA reads as TGCGCCAGCAGCCGCAGGACAGGGGACAATCAGCCCCAGCATTTT. It encodes CASSRRTGDNQPQHF.

The chain recombines TRBV19 with TRBJ2-2; 10 positions agree with TRBD2. CDR1 and CDR2 from the germline V gene are LNHDA and SQIVND (reference sequence). CDR3 length: 16 amino acids. The V segment lost 5 bases and the J segment 1 base; nucleotides outside the gene matches: 4. The chain's CDR3 is CASSFRTSGNTGELFF. CDR3 nucleotide sequence: TGTGCCAGTAGTTTCCGGACTAGCGGGAACACCGGGGAGCTGTTTTTT.

The chain links TRBV19 to TRBJ1-3; D is unclear. CDR1 is LNHDA and CDR2 is SQIVND in the germline V gene (reference sequence). V lost 6 bases to trimming and J lost 0 bases, with 9 bases between them. The CDR3 is made up of 14 amino acids. The CDR3 here is CASSEQSSGNTIYF. DNA for the CDR3: TGTGCCAGTAGCGAACAGAGCTCTGGAAACACCATATATTTT.

Comments on this clone: It may be a read error: a sequence one base away is much more abundant. V and J are TRBV10-1 and TRBJ1-2; D is ambiguous. From germline, CDR1 is WNHNN and CDR2 SYGVQD (reference sequence). There are 17 residues in the CDR3. CDR3 DNA sequence: TGCGCCCGCAGCCCCCGGTATCCGGTAGGCCAAAACTATGGCTACACCTTC. It encodes CARSPRYPVGQNYGYTF.

This clone is a singleton in its sample. This rearrangement joins TRBV12-3 or TRBV12-4 to TRBJ1-1, with 7 nucleotides matching TRBD1. The V segment lost 6 bases and the J segment 3 bases; nucleotides outside the gene matches: 4. CDR3 length: 13 residues. As DNA, the CDR3 is TGTGCCAGCAGCGCCCAGGGGGACACTGAAGCTTTCTTT. Translating it yields CASSAQGDTEAFF.

This clone was observed a single time. This sequence joins TRBV7-9 and TRBJ1-2, with D maybe TRBD1 (6 bases). Trimming cost V 1 base and J 0 bases, with 6 bases left between them. Germline values: CDR1 SEHNR, CDR2 FQNEAQ (reference sequence). The CDR3 has 14 residues. CDR3 DNA sequence: TGTGCCAGCAGCTTAGACAGGGCTAACTATGGCTACACCTTC. Encoded protein: CASSLDRANYGYTF.

The chain carries TRBV5-1 and TRBJ2-7, with 13 bases matching TRBD2. The CDR3 totals 15 residues. CDR1 is SGHRS and CDR2 is YFSETQ in the germline V gene. V was pared by 3 bases and J by 2 bases, with 2 bases of the junction left unmatched. CDR3 bases: TGCGCCAGCAGCTCTACTAGCGGGGGGGCCTACGAGCAGTACTTC. It specifies CASSSTSGGAYEQYF.

The chain carries TRBV11-3 and TRBJ2-1; 9 bases agree with TRBD1. Looked up from germline, CDR1 is SGHNT and CDR2 is YENEEA. V lost 5 bases to trimming and J lost 5 bases; unmatched junction nucleotides: 7. This CDR3 spans 15 amino acids. The CDR3 is CASSARQGDHNEQFF. The CDR3 bases are TGTGCCAGCAGCGCGCGACAGGGGGATCACAATGAGCAGTTCTTC. Complete variable domain (other parts from reference TRBV11-3 and TRBJ2-1): EAGVVQSPRYKIIEKKQPVAFWCNPISGHNTLYWYLQNLGQGPELLIRYENEEAVDDSQLPKDRFSAERLKGVDSTLKIQPAELGDSAVYLCASSARQGDHNEQFFGPGTRLTVL.

The genes are TRBV7-2 and TRBJ1-5; no reliable D call. V was clipped by 3 bases and J by 2 bases, with 14 bases between them. CDR1 and CDR2 (germline): SGHTA, FQGNSA. This CDR3 is built from 16 residues. CDR3 DNA sequence: TGTGCCAGCAGCTTTATGGGCAGTGGTGGCAATCAGCCCCAGCATTTT. This translates into CASSFMGSGGNQPQHF.

This clone was counted only a few times. V gene TRBV7-6 combines with J gene TRBJ2-7; D is undetermined. CDR1 is SGHVS and CDR2 is FNYEAQ in the germline V gene. This CDR3 comprises 12 residues. V lost 3 bases and J 6 bases, leaving 9 bases between the germline ends. The CDR3 region has the DNA TGTGCCAGCAGCTTGAGACGCGGCGAGCAGTACTTC. This translates into CASSLRRGEQYF.

This chain links TRBV3-1 (or the pseudogene TRBV3-2) with TRBJ1-6; D may be TRBD1 (5 bases). Between the trimmed V and J ends, which lost 4 bases and 7 bases, there was a span of 14 bases. The germline V gene encodes CDR1 LGHDT and CDR2 YNNKEL (reference sequence). This CDR3 spans 15 amino acids. Here the CDR3 DNA reads TGTGCCAGCAGCCTCGGGACCCTTGGAAATTCACCCCTCCACTTT. Amino acid sequence: CASSLGTLGNSPLHF.

V usage is TRBV2 and J usage is TRBJ2-7; a possible D gene is TRBD1 (6 bases). Trimming took 5 bases from V and 2 from J, leaving 16 bases between them. The CDR3 length is 15 residues. Germline CDR1 is SNHLY and CDR2 is FYNNEI. Here the CDR3 reads CASSNPGERTYEQYF. The CDR3 DNA follows: TGTGCCAGCAGTAACCCAGGGGAGCGAACCTACGAGCAGTACTTC.

This clone came up a few times. Here the CDR3 DNA reads TGTGCCAGCAGTTACTCGGCGACAGGACCTGAAGCTTTCTTT. Amino acid sequence: CASSYSATGPEAFF. The rearrangement joins TRBV6-2 or TRBV6-3 to TRBJ1-1; a weak D match, TRBD1 (6 bases). Per the germline V gene, CDR1 is MNHEY and CDR2 is SVGEGT. The CDR3 length is 14 residues. V was trimmed by 0 bases and J by 6 bases, leaving 11 bases between them.